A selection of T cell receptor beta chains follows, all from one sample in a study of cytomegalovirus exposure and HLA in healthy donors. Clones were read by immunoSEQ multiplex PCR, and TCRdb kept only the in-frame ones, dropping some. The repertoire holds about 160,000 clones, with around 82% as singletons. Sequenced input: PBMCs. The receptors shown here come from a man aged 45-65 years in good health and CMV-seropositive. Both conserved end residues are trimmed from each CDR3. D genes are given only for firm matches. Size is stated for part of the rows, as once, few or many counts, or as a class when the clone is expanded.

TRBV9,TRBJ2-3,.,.,ASSVRAAHSTDTQY
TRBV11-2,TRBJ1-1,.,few,ASSLDKWAMNTEAF
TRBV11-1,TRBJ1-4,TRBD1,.,ASSTRTGGHEKLF
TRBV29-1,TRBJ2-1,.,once,SVVGVGGSASINEQF
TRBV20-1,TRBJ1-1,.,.,SASAGAAF
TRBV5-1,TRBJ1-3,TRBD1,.,ASSWGDRGNTIY
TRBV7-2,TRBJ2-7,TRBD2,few,ASSPPVLAGLSYEQY
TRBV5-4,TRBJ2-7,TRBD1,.,ASSAPPGQTSYEQY
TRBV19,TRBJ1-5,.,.,ASSMGGGRGNQPQH
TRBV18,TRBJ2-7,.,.,ASSPSGGGEQY
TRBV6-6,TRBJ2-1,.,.,ASSSQYNEQF
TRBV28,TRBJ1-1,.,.,ASTRGNTEAF
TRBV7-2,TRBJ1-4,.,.,ASSLPGDLGEKLF
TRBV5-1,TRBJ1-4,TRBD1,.,ASSTDRGGEKLF
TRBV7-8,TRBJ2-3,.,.,ASSPLPGTSTDTQY
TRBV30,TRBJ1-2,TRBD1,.,AWSQGGRVYGYT
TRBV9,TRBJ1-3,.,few,ASSVEGLGNTIY
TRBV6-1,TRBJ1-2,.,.,ASSEALEPLYGYT
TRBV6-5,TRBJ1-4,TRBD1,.,ASSYSTGANEKLF
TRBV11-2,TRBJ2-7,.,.,ASSPPGHTYEQY
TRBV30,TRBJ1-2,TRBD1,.,AWYPEAGGANYGYT
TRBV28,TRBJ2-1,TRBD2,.,ASGRTSGSYNEQF
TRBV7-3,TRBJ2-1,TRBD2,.,ASSLIGGRASGNEQF
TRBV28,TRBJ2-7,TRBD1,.,ASQAYPGQGHHEQY
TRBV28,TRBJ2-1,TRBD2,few,ASSSRWEGPYNEQF
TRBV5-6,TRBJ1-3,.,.,ASSLATQGPGNTIY
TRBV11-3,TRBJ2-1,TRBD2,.,ASSLRRGAYNEQF